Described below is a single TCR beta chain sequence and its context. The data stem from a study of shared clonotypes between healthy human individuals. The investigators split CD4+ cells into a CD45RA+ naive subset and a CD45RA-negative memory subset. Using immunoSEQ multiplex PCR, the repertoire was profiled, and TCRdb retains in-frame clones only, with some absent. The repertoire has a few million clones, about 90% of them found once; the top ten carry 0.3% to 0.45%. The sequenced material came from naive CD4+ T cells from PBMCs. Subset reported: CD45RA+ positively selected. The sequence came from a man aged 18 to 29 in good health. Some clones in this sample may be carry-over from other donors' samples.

In DNA form, the CDR3 reads TGTGCCAGCAGTCTTCTAGCGGGAGACGACACCGGGGAGCTGTTTTTT. Translated: CASSLLAGDDTGELFF. This sequence joins TRBV28 and TRBJ2-2, with 10 bases lining up with TRBD2. V shed 5 bases and J 3 bases; nucleotides not matched to a gene: 6. Germline CDR1 is MDHEN and CDR2 is SYDVKM. The CDR3 covers 16 residues.